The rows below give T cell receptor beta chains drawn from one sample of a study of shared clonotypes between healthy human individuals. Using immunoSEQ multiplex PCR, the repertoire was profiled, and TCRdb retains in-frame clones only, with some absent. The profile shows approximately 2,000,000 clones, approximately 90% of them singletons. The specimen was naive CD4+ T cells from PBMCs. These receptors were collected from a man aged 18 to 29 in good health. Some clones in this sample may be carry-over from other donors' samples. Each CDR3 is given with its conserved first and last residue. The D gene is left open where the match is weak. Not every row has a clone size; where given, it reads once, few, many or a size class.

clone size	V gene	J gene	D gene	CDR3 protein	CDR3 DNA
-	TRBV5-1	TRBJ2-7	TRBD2	CAINARGGPYEQYF	TGCGCCATCAATGCACGGGGAGGGCCGTACGAGCAGTACTTC
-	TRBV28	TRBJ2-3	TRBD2	CASSAGLAERTDTQYF	TGTGCCAGCAGCGCGGGACTAGCTGAACGTACAGATACGCAGTATTTT
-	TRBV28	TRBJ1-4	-	CASSIRPGDEKLFF	TGTGCCAGCAGTATTAGGCCAGGGGATGAAAAACTGTTTTTT
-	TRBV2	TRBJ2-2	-	CASNLDNTGELFF	TGTGCCAGTAATCTCGACAACACCGGGGAGCTGTTTTTT
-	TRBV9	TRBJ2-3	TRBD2	CASSKGGLADTDTQYF	TGTGCCAGCAGCAAGGGAGGACTAGCGGACACAGATACGCAGTATTTT
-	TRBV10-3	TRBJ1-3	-	CASVALSGNTIYF	TGTGCTTCGGTCGCACTCTCTGGAAACACCATATATTTT
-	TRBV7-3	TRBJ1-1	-	CASSLTGAREAFF	TGTGCCAGCAGCTTAACAGGGGCGAGGGAAGCTTTCTTT
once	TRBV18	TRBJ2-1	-	CASSPIGYNEQFF	TGTGCCAGCTCACCAATCGGTTACAATGAGCAGTTCTTC
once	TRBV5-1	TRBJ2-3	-	CASSPSAGGGTDTQYF	TGCGCCAGCAGCCCCTCCGCCGGGGGTGGCACAGATACGCAGTATTTT
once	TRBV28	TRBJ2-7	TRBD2	CASSSLAEGSYEQYF	TGTGCCAGCAGTTCACTAGCGGAGGGGAGCTACGAGCAGTACTTC
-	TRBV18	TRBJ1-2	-	CASSQGSTNYGYTF	TGTGCCAGCTCTCAAGGGAGCACGAACTATGGCTACACCTTC
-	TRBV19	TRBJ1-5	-	CASSMFRNQPQHF	TGTGCCAGTAGTATGTTTCGCAATCAGCCCCAGCATTTT
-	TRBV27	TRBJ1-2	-	CASSFAGGYGYTF	TGTGCCAGCAGTTTTGCAGGCGGCTATGGCTACACCTTC
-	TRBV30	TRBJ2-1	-	CAWSVLGEQFF	TGTGCCTGGAGTGTACTCGGGGAGCAGTTCTTC
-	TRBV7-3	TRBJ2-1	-	CASSPYPSSYNEQFF	TGTGCCAGCAGCCCATACCCTAGCTCCTACAATGAGCAGTTCTTC
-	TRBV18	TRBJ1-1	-	CASSRLGLSTEAFF	TGTGCCAGCTCAAGGTTGGGACTTAGCACTGAAGCTTTCTTT
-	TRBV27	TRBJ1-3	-	CASSPSFRVSGNTIYF	TGTGCCAGCAGTCCGAGCTTCCGAGTCTCTGGAAACACCATATATTTT
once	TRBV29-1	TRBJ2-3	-	CSSAVSSTDTQYF	TGCAGCTCGGCGGTTTCTAGCACAGATACGCAGTATTTT
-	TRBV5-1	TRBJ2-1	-	CASSKDTTRYNEQFF	TGCGCCAGCAGCAAGGACACTACGAGATACAATGAGCAGTTCTTC
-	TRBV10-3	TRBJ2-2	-	CAISESSVTGELFF	TGTGCCATCAGTGAGTCGTCGGTCACCGGGGAGCTGTTTTTT
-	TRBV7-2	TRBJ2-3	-	CASSFSRLARDTQYF	TGTGCCAGCAGCTTTTCGCGTCTTGCCAGGGATACGCAGTATTTT
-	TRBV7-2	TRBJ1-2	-	CANSRVSNNYGYTF	TGTGCCAACTCGCGAGTGTCGAATAACTATGGCTACACCTTC
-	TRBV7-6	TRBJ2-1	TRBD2	CASRSSGNNEQFF	TGTGCCAGCAGGTCTAGCGGAAACAATGAGCAGTTCTTC
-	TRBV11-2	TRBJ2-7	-	CASSLLYVGSYEQYF	TGTGCCAGCAGCTTACTGTACGTCGGCTCCTACGAGCAGTACTTC
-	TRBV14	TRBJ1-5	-	CASSQDLGQPQHF	TGTGCCAGCAGCCAAGATTTGGGTCAGCCCCAGCATTTT
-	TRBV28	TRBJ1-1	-	CASSPPLGMNTEAFF	TGTGCCAGCAGTCCGCCCCTAGGGATGAACACTGAAGCTTTCTTT
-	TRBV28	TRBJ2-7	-	CATHLGGPLSEQYF	TGTGCCACCCACCTTGGTGGACCACTATCCGAGCAGTACTTC
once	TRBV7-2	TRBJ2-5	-	CASSLDGAGYRETQYF	TGTGCCAGCAGCTTAGACGGGGCTGGGTATCGGGAGACCCAGTACTTC
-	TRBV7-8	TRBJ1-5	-	CASSLAAYNQPQHF	TGTGCCAGCAGCTTAGCGGCCTACAATCAGCCCCAGCATTTT
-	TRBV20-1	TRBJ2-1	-	CSALTGTEQFF	TGCAGTGCTCTCACCGGGACTGAGCAGTTCTTC
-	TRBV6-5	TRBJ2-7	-	CASSYGGEQYF	TGTGCCAGCAGTTATGGGGGCGAGCAGTACTTC
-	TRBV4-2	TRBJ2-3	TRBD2	CASSQAPVAGNTDTQYF	TGTGCCAGCAGCCAAGCTCCGGTAGCGGGGAACACAGATACGCAGTATTTT
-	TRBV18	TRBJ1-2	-	CASSSGQSGYTF	TGTGCCAGCTCATCAGGACAGTCGGGCTACACCTTC
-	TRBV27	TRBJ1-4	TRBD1	CASSATGRSFEKLFF	TGTGCCAGCAGTGCGACAGGGCGGTCGTTCGAAAAACTGTTTTTT
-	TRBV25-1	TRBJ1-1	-	CASKNRDRDTEAFF	TGTGCCAGCAAGAACAGGGATCGGGACACTGAAGCTTTCTTT
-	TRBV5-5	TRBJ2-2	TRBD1	CASSWEDRVIITGELFF	TGTGCCAGCAGCTGGGAGGACAGGGTGATTATAACCGGGGAGCTGTTTTTT
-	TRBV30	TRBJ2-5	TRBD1	CAWSLDRGRETQYF	TGTGCCTGGAGTCTCGACAGGGGGAGGGAGACCCAGTACTTC
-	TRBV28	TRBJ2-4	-	CATLSSLAKNIQYF	TGTGCCACCCTATCGTCCTTAGCCAAAAACATTCAGTACTTC
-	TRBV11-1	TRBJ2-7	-	CASSLVRGSYEQYF	TGTGCCAGCAGCTTAGTTCGGGGGTCCTACGAGCAGTACTTC
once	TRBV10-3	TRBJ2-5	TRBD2	CAISEQGLAGSYQETQYF	TGTGCCATCAGTGAACAGGGACTAGCGGGATCCTACCAAGAGACCCAGTACTTC